The 31 T cell receptor beta chains presented below share a single source sample, sequenced in a study of cytomegalovirus exposure and HLA in healthy donors. The PCR had 60 Vbeta and 13 Jbeta primers. TCRdb's copy holds only in-frame clones and misses some; the assay was immunoSEQ multiplex PCR. The sample shows approximately 130,000 clones, about 61% of them seen only once. The sequenced material came from PBMCs. The receptors stem from a woman between 40 and 55 years old in good health and CMV-seronegative.

The chain couples TRBV18 to TRBJ1-2; D is undetermined. The CDR3 has 15 amino acids. The ends were cut back, 0 bases at V and 0 bases at J, with 8 bases in the middle. CDR1 KGHSH and CDR2 LQKENI come from the germline V gene. The CDR3 nucleotides read TGTGCCAGCTCACCACCGGGCGGGACTAACTATGGCTACACCTTC. This sequence encodes CASSPPGGTNYGYTF.

V and J are TRBV5-1 and TRBJ1-4; possibly TRBD1 for D (5 bases). V was trimmed by 0 bases and J by 5 bases, leaving 14 bases between them. Germline CDR1 reads SGHRS; CDR2 reads YFSETQ. The CDR3 has 16 amino acids. CDR3 bases: TGCGCCAGCAGCTTGGCCGGCGCGGCAGGGAATGAAAAACTGTTTTTT. It is translated as CASSLAGAAGNEKLFF.

This clone was counted once. The genes are TRBV25-1 and TRBJ2-1; a possible D gene is TRBD2 (6 bases). Germline CDR1 reads MGHDK; CDR2 reads SYGVNS. V lost 6 bases and J lost 7, with 13 bases in between. This CDR3 region has 13 residues. The CDR3, as DNA: TGTGCCAGCAGCCGACCACGGGGGAATGAGCAGTTCTTC. Translated: CASSRPRGNEQFF. The full variable domain, rest sourced from reference TRBV25-1 and TRBJ2-1, is EADIYQTPRYLVIGTGKKITLECSQTMGHDKMYWYQQDPGMELHLIHYSYGVNSTEKGDLSSESTVSRIRTEHFPLTLESARPSHTSQYLCASSRPRGNEQFFGPGTRLTVL.

The chain carries TRBV28 and TRBJ1-2; 7 bases line up with TRBD1. The length of the CDR3 is 13 residues. The V segment lost 6 bases and the J segment 2 bases; nucleotides outside the gene matches: 3. Germline V gives CDR1 MDHEN, CDR2 SYDVKM. The CDR3 sequence: CASRVDRNYGYTF. The DNA of the CDR3 is TGTGCCAGCAGGGTGGACAGGAACTATGGCTACACCTTC.

This clone turned up a few times. J is TRBJ1-2 and V is TRBV10-3, with 7 bases identical to TRBD1. This CDR3 is 13 amino acids long. Germline V gene data show CDR1 as ENHRY and CDR2 as SYGVKD. Losses at the gene ends were 7 bases for V and 7 bases for J; bases not matched to a gene: 9. The CDR3 DNA follows: TGTGCCATCAAGGGGGACAGTGAGGCTGGCTACACCTTC. Translation gives CAIKGDSEAGYTF.

J is TRBJ2-3 and V is TRBV27; D may be TRBD2 (6 bases). The germline CDR1 and CDR2 sequences are MNHEY and SMNVEV (reference sequence). V lost 6 bases and J lost 4, with 11 bases in between. The CDR3 consists of 13 residues. The CDR3: CASRRLGSDTQYF. The CDR3 DNA reads TGTGCCAGCAGACGACTAGGATCAGATACGCAGTATTTT.

The V call is TRBV5-1, the J call TRBJ2-5, with D possibly matching TRBD2 (6 bases). The CDR3 sequence is 14 residues long. Trimming took off 5 bases at V and 7 bases at J, with 18 bases between the two ends. CDR1 is SGHRS and CDR2 is YFSETQ in the germline V gene. The CDR3 DNA follows: TGCGCCAGCAGTCGATCCCGGGACTCAGGGACCCAGTACTTC. Translating gives CASSRSRDSGTQYF. The full variable domain, rest sourced from reference TRBV5-1 and TRBJ2-5, is KAGVTQTPRYLIKTRGQQVTLSCSPISGHRSVSWYQQTPGQGLQFLFEYFSETQRNKGNFPGRFSGRQFSNSRSEMNVSTLELGDSALYLCASSRSRDSGTQYFGPGTRLLVL.

This clone was seen a few times. The V call is TRBV5-8, the J call TRBJ2-5; D might be TRBD2 (5 bases). V shed 2 bases and J shed 4 bases, with 15 bases lying between them. Germline V CDR1 and CDR2: SGHTS, YDEGEE. The CDR3 extends over 15 amino acids. CDR3 loop: CASSLDRMAGETQYF. The CDR3 nucleotides are TGTGCCAGCAGCTTAGATAGGATGGCGGGAGAGACCCAGTACTTC.

The chain couples TRBV5-1 to TRBJ1-4, with D perhaps TRBD1 (5 bases). V lost 4 bases and J lost 7, with 17 bases in between. Germline CDR1 SGHRS, CDR2 YFSETQ. The CDR3 extends over 15 amino acids. For the CDR3, the DNA is TGCGCCAGCAGCGGCAGGGAAGGTACGGGTGAAAAACTGTTTTTT. It specifies CASSGREGTGEKLFF.

V and J are TRBV5-1 and TRBJ1-3, with D perhaps TRBD1 (6 bases). Per the germline V gene, CDR1 is SGHRS and CDR2 is YFSETQ. Trimming cost V 3 bases and J 2 bases, with 12 bases left between them. The CDR3 has 15 residues. Here the CDR3 reads CASSSQGGPGNTIYF. CDR3 nucleotide sequence: TGCGCCAGCAGCTCACAGGGTGGGCCTGGAAACACCATATATTTT. Full variable domain (outside the CDR3, taken from reference TRBV5-1 and TRBJ1-3): KAGVTQTPRYLIKTRGQQVTLSCSPISGHRSVSWYQQTPGQGLQFLFEYFSETQRNKGNFPGRFSGRQFSNSRSEMNVSTLELGDSALYLCASSSQGGPGNTIYFGEGSWLTVV.

The chain couples TRBV29-1 to TRBJ2-5; possible D gene TRBD1, 6 bases. Trimming shortened V by 7 bases and J by 5 bases, and 14 bases separated the two germline ends. The germline gives CDR1 SQVTM, CDR2 ANQGSEA. This CDR3 comprises 12 residues. CDR3 coding DNA: TGCAGCGCCCGCACAGGGATTGAGACCCAGTACTTC. Its translation is CSARTGIETQYF. Supplemented by reference TRBV29-1 and TRBJ2-5, the full variable domain reads SAVISQKPSRDICQRGTSLTIQCQVDSQVTMMFWYRQQPGQSLTLIATANQGSEATYESGFVIDKFPISRPNLTFSTLTVSNMSPEDSSIYLCSARTGIETQYFGPGTRLLVL.

V is TRBV30 and J is TRBJ2-5; 7 nucleotides align to TRBD1. V lost 3 bases, J lost 5 bases, and 9 bases stayed unmatched. The CDR3 is made up of 14 amino acids. Germline assignment: CDR1 GTSNPN and CDR2 SVGIG (reference sequence). CDR3 DNA: TGTGCCTGGAGACGAACAAAACAGGGGGAGACCCAGTACTTC. It yields the protein CAWRRTKQGETQYF.

This chain uses TRBV4-3 with TRBJ2-7, with no clear D. The CDR3 is 14 amino acids. V gave up 1 base and J gave up 1 base, with 8 bases separating them. CDR1 and CDR2 (germline): LGHNA, YSLEER. CDR3 protein: CASSQVVQSYEQYF. The CDR3 bases are TGCGCCAGCAGCCAAGTGGTACAGTCCTACGAGCAGTACTTC.

The gene calls are TRBV7-2 and TRBJ1-2; 7 bases align to TRBD1. CDR3 length: 15 residues. J lost 3 bases, V lost 5 bases, and 9 bases had no gene match. Germline V gives CDR1 SGHTA, CDR2 FQGNSA. The CDR3 region is CASSREGAGDYGYTF. CDR3 DNA sequence: TGTGCCAGCAGCCGCGAGGGGGCAGGTGACTATGGCTACACCTTC.

The chain employs TRBV4-3 and TRBJ1-2, with D unclear. The CDR3 length is 15 residues. Trimming took off 0 bases at V and 4 bases at J, with 12 bases between the two ends. Germline V gene lookup returns CDR1 LGHNA and CDR2 YSLEER. The CDR3 nucleotides read TGCGCCAGCAGCCAAGATCTTGCGACACCCTATGGCTACACCTTC. Translating gives CASSQDLATPYGYTF.

The V call is TRBV27, the J call TRBJ2-3; D not certain. The V gene's germline CDR1 is MNHEY and CDR2 SMNVEV (reference sequence). The ends were cut back, 5 bases at V and 2 bases at J, with 14 bases in the middle. CDR3 size: 15 residues. The CDR3 DNA is TGTGCCAGCAGTCCCTATCTGCCCCTCACAGATACGCAGTATTTT. It yields the protein CASSPYLPLTDTQYF.

This rearrangement joins TRBV28 to TRBJ1-2, with a weak D call TRBD1 (5 bases). This CDR3 is built from 16 residues. V was cut by 2 bases and J by 4 bases, with 17 bases left in between. From germline, CDR1 is MDHEN and CDR2 SYDVKM. The CDR3 spells CASSLPQERRGYGYTF. CDR3 nucleotides: TGTGCCAGCAGTTTACCACAGGAAAGAAGGGGCTATGGCTACACCTTC.

A few counts support this clone. The chain combines TRBV4-2 with TRBJ1-1; D possibly corresponds to TRBD1 (6 bases). Trimming shortened V by 1 base and J by 3 bases, and 27 bases separated the two germline ends. Germline V gene lookup returns CDR1 LGHNA and CDR2 YNFKEQ. The CDR3 extends over 20 amino acids. For the CDR3, the DNA is TGTGCCAGCAGCCAAGCCGGCGGCAGGGGCGGGCCCCTTACGCACACTGAAGCTTTCTTT. Protein: CASSQAGGRGGPLTHTEAFF.

V usage is TRBV19 and J usage is TRBJ2-1, with TRBD1 matching over 9 bases. This CDR3 region has 15 residues. Unmatched junction bases numbered 9, after V lost 3 bases and J lost 9 bases. Germline values: CDR1 LNHDA, CDR2 SQIVND (reference sequence). CDR3: CASSIGGTGLGEQFF. The CDR3 region has the DNA TGTGCCAGTAGTATCGGGGGGACAGGGCTGGGTGAGCAGTTCTTC.

The V call is TRBV7-3, the J call TRBJ2-2; D remains unclear. Germline V gene lookup returns CDR1 SGHTA and CDR2 FQGTGA. This CDR3 contains 16 residues. The V gene lost 5 bases and the J gene lost 1 base, with 14 bases spanning the gap. The CDR3 DNA is TGTGCCAGCAGCCCCCACTCGGCAGGGAACACCGGGGAGCTGTTTTTT. It codes for CASSPHSAGNTGELFF.

This clone has more than one count but fewer than ten. The chain joins TRBV4-1 to TRBJ1-2, with 10 bases fitting TRBD1. This CDR3 spans 16 amino acids. Germline CDR1 and CDR2: MGHRA and YSYEKL. J lost 8 bases, V lost 0 bases, and 9 bases had no gene match. DNA for the CDR3: TGCGCCAGCAGCCAAGATGAAGGGGACAGGGGAAAAGGCTACACCTTC. Translated: CASSQDEGDRGKGYTF.

This clone occurred once. This chain joins TRBV6-1 and TRBJ1-1, with D possibly TRBD1 on 6 matching bases. The CDR3 totals 15 residues. The V end was cut by 4 bases, the J end by 1 base, with 13 bases between. Germline V gene data show CDR1 as MNHNS and CDR2 as SASEGT. The CDR3 protein is CASSVRGWGNTEAFF. The CDR3 DNA sequence: TGTGCCAGCAGTGTGAGGGGGTGGGGGAACACTGAAGCTTTCTTT.

The DNA of the CDR3 is TGTGCCAGCAGTTTAGTGTCGTCAGGGAATTCACCCCTCCACTTT. Protein sequence: CASSLVSSGNSPLHF. The chain joins TRBV27 to TRBJ1-6; TRBD1 might be the D (5 bases). Trimming left V 2 bases short and J 7 bases short, with 12 bases between. The CDR3 is made up of 15 amino acids. Germline CDR1 and CDR2: MNHEY and SMNVEV (reference sequence).

The chain joins TRBV10-1 to TRBJ2-1; D perhaps matches TRBD2 (6 bases). V shed 4 bases and J shed 7 bases, with 14 bases lying between them. The CDR3 spans 14 residues. Germline V CDR1 and CDR2: WNHNN, SYGVQD (reference sequence). CDR3 sequence: CASSGGLTGNEQFF. For the CDR3, the DNA is TGCGCCAGCAGTGGGGGACTTACCGGTAATGAGCAGTTCTTC.

The chain employs TRBV10-3 and TRBJ1-4; D is perhaps TRBD1 (6 bases). V dropped 3 bases and J dropped 8 bases, with 13 bases sitting between them. The CDR3 has 14 amino acids. CDR1 and CDR2 (germline): ENHRY, SYGVKD. The CDR3 here is CAISESGAGEKLFF. The CDR3 DNA is TGTGCCATCAGTGAATCAGGGGCTGGGGAAAAACTGTTTTTT.

This clone was seen more than once but under ten times. The rearrangement links TRBV7-9 to TRBJ2-5; tentatively, D is TRBD2 (6 bases). CDR1 and CDR2 from the germline V gene are SEHNR and FQNEAQ (reference sequence). The CDR3 is 15 amino acids. Trimming removed 6 bases from V and 1 base from J, with 15 bases in between. CDR3 residues: CASRTSWRGQETQYF. The CDR3 DNA is TGTGCCAGCAGGACTAGTTGGCGGGGCCAAGAGACCCAGTACTTC.

The CDR3 loop reads CASSQDGESSYNSPLHF. CDR3 DNA sequence: TGTGCCAGCAGCCAAGATGGGGAGAGCTCCTATAATTCACCCCTCCACTTT. V gene TRBV4-2 combines with J gene TRBJ1-6; D is unresolved. Trimming stripped 0 bases from V and 0 bases from J, with 9 bases between. Looked up from germline, CDR1 is LGHNA and CDR2 is YNFKEQ. The CDR3 sequence is 17 residues long.

This sequence joins TRBV2 and TRBJ1-3; the match to TRBD1 covers 8 bases. Germline assignment: CDR1 SNHLY and CDR2 FYNNEI. V lost 4 bases, J lost 4 bases, and 15 bases stayed unmatched. This CDR3 region has 18 residues. The CDR3 DNA follows: TGTGCCAGCAGTGCCCCACCCGAGTTGACAGGGGTCGGAAACACCATATATTTT. It is translated as CASSAPPELTGVGNTIYF. The variable domain in full, completed from reference TRBV2 and TRBJ1-3, reads EPEVTQTPSHQVTQMGQEVILRCVPISNHLYFYWYRQILGQKVEFLVSFYNNEISEKSEIFDDQFSVERPDGSNFTLKIRSTKLEDSAMYFCASSAPPELTGVGNTIYFGEGSWLTVV.

The rearrangement links TRBV10-3 to TRBJ2-5; TRBD1 agrees at 11 bases. This CDR3 has 16 residues. Unmatched junction bases numbered 5, after V lost 0 bases and J lost 5 bases. From germline, CDR1 is ENHRY and CDR2 SYGVKD. The CDR3 sequence is CAISESGQGARETQYF. For the CDR3, the DNA is TGTGCCATCAGTGAGTCCGGACAGGGGGCACGGGAGACCCAGTACTTC.

The J gene is TRBJ2-7, the V gene TRBV19, with a tentative D call TRBD2 (5 bases). Between the trimmed V and J ends, which lost 5 bases and 2 bases, there was a span of 16 bases. In germline, CDR1 is LNHDA, CDR2 SQIVND (reference sequence). This CDR3 region has 15 residues. The DNA for the CDR3 is TGTGCCAGTAGTGCGCCTACGGGGAACCCCTACGAGCAGTACTTC. This encodes CASSAPTGNPYEQYF.

This clone was seen a single time. The chain recombines TRBV4-3 with TRBJ2-5; the match to TRBD1 covers 7 bases. The length of the CDR3 is 16 residues. V lost 5 bases and J lost 0; bases outside the gene matches: 9. Per the germline V gene, CDR1 is LGHNA and CDR2 is YSLEER. DNA for the CDR3: TGCGCCAGCAGCAACATCAGGGGGTCGAACCAAGAGACCCAGTACTTC. This codes for CASSNIRGSNQETQYF.